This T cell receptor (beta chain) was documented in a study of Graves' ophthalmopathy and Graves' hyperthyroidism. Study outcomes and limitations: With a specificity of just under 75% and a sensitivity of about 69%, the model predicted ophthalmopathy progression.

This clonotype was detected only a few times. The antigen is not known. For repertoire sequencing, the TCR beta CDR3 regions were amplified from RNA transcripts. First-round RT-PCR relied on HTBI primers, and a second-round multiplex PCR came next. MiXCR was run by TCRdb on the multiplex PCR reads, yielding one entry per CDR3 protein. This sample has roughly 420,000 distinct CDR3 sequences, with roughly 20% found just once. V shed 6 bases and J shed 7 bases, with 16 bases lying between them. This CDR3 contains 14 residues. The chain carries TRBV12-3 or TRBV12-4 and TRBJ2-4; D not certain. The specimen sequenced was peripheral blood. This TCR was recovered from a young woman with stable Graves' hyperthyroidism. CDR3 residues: CASSPESGVNIQYF. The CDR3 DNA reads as TGTGCCAGCAGCCCGGAGAGTGGGGTCAACATTCAGTACTTC.